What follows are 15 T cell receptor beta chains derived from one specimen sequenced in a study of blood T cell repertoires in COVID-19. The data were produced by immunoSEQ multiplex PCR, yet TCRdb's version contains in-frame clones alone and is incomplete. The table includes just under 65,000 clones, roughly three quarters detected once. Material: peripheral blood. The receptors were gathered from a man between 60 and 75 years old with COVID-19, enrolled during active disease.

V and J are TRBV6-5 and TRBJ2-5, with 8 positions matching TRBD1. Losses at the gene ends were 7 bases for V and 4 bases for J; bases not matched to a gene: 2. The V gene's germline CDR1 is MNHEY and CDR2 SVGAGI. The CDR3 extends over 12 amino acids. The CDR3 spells CASTGGSETQYF. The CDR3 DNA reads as TGTGCCAGCACAGGGGGCTCAGAGACCCAGTACTTC.

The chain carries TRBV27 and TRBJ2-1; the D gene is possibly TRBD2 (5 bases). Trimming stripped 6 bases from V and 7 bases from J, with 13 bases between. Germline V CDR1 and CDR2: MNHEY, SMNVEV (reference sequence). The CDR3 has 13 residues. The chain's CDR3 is CASSPTRVNEQFF. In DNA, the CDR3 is TGTGCCAGCAGCCCCACTAGGGTTAATGAGCAGTTCTTC.

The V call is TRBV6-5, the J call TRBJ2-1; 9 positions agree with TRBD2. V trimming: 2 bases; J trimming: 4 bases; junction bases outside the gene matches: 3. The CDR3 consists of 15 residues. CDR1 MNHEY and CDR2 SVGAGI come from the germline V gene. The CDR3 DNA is TGTGCCAGCAGTTACGCTAGCGGGGATTACAATGAGCAGTTCTTC. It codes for CASSYASGDYNEQFF.

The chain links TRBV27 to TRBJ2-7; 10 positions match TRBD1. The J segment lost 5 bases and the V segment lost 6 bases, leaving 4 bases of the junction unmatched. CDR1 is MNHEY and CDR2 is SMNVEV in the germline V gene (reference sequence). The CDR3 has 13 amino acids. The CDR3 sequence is CASRRTGGDEQYF. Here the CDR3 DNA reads TGTGCCAGCAGGAGGACAGGGGGTGACGAGCAGTACTTC.

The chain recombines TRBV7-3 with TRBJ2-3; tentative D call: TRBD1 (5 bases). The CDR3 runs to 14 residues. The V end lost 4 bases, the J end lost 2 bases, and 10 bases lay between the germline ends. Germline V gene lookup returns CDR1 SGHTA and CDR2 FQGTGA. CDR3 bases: TGTGCCAGCAGCTACCAGGGTCCCACAGATACGCAGTATTTT. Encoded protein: CASSYQGPTDTQYF.

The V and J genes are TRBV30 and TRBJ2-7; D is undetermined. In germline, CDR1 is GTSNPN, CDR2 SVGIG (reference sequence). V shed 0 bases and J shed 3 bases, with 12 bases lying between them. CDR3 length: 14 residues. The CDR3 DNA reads TGTGCCTGGAGTGTGCCCCCTCAGGTCTACGAGCAGTACTTC. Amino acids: CAWSVPPQVYEQYF.

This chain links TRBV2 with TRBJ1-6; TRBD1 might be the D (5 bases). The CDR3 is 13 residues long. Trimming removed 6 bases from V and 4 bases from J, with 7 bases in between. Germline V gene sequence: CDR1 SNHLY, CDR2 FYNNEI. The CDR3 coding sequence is TGTGCCAGCAGGACAGAGTATAATTCACCCCTCCACTTT. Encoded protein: CASRTEYNSPLHF.

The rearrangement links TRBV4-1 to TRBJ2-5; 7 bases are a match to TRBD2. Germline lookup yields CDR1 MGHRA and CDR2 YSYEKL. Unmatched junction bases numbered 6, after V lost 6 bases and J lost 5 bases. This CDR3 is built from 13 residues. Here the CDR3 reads CASSGGERETQYF. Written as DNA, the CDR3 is TGCGCCAGCAGTGGGGGGGAGAGGGAGACCCAGTACTTC.

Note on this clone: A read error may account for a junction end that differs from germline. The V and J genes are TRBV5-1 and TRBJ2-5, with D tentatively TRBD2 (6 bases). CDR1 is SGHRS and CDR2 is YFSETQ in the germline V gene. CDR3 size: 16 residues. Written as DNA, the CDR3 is TGCGTCAGCAGCTTGAGGAGCTCAGCGGACGGGGGGACCCAGTACTTC. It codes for CVSSLRSSADGGTQYF.

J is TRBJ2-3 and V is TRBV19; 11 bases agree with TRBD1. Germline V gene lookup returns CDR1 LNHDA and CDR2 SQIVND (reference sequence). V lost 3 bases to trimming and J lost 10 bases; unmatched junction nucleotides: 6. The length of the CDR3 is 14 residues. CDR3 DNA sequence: TGTGCCAGTAGTATCGGGACAGGGGGGAGAGCGCAGTATTTT. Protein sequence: CASSIGTGGRAQYF.

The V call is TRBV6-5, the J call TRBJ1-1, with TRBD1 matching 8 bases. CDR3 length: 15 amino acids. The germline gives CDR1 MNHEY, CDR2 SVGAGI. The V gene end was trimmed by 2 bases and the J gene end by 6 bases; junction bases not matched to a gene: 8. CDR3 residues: CASSYPPMDRAEAFF. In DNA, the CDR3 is TGTGCCAGCAGTTACCCGCCAATGGACAGGGCTGAAGCTTTCTTT.

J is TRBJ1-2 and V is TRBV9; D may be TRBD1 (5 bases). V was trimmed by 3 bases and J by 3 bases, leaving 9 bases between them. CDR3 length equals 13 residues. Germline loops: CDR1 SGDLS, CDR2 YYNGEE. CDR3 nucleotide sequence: TGTGCCAGCAGCGGGTGGGGGGACTATGGCTACACCTTC. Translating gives CASSGWGDYGYTF. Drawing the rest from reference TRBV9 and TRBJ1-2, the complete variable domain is DSGVTQTPKHLITATGQRVTLRCSPRSGDLSVYWYQQSLDQGLQFLIQYYNGEERAKGNILERFSAQQFPDLHSELNLSSLELGDSALYFCASSGWGDYGYTFGSGTRLTVV.

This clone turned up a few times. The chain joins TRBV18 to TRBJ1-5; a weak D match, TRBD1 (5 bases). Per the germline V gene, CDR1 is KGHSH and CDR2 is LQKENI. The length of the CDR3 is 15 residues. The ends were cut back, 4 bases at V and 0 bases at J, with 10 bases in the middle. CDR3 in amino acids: CASSLNQGSNQPQHF. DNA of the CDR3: TGTGCCAGCTCACTTAACCAGGGTAGCAATCAGCCCCAGCATTTT. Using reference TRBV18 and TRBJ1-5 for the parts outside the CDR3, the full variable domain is NAGVMQNPRHLVRRRGQEARLRCSPMKGHSHVYWYRQLPEEGLKFMVYLQKENIIDESGMPKERFSAEFPKEGPSILRIQQVVRGDSAAYFCASSLNQGSNQPQHFGDGTRLSIL.

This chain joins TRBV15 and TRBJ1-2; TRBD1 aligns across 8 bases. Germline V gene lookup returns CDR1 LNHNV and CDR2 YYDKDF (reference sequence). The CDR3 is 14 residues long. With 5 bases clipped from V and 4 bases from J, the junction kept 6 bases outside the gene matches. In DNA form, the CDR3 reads TGTGCCACCAGCTCAGGGGGCTTGGGCTATGGCTACACCTTC. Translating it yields CATSSGGLGYGYTF. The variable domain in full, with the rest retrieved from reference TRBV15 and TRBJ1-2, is DAMVIQNPRYQVTQFGKPVTLSCSQTLNHNVMYWYQQKSSQAPKLLFHYYDKDFNNEADTPDNFQSRRPNTSFCFLDIRSPGLGDTAMYLCATSSGGLGYGYTFGSGTRLTVV.

CDR3 sequence (DNA): TGTGCCACCAGTGACCAAGGACAGGGGAGTCGCTACGAGCAGTACTTC. This encodes CATSDQGQGSRYEQYF. The J gene is TRBJ2-7, the V gene TRBV24-1; TRBD1 aligns across 9 bases. The CDR3 runs 16 residues. Germline CDR1 is KGHDR and CDR2 is SFDVKD. The ends lost 4 bases at V and 3 bases at J; junction bases unmatched: 9.